The 20 T cell receptor beta chains below come from one sample, sequenced in a study of cytomegalovirus exposure and HLA in healthy donors. The study ran its PCR with 60 Vbeta and 13 Jbeta primers. Assay used: immunoSEQ multiplex PCR; TCRdb lists only in-frame clones, some missing. This table holds around 92,000 clones, about three quarters found once. What was sequenced was PBMCs. These receptors came from a man aged 60-69 years in good health and CMV-seropositive.

This rearrangement joins TRBV19 to TRBJ2-5, with TRBD1 matching over 8 bases. The end of the DNA is better explained by TRBJ2-7, so the J call may be wrong. The germline V gene encodes CDR1 LNHDA and CDR2 SQIVND (reference sequence). This CDR3 region has 15 residues. Here the CDR3 reads CASSPRGQGRGEQYF. CDR3 sequence (DNA): TGTGCCAGTAGTCCCCGAGGACAGGGACGGGGCGAGCAGTACTTC.

This clone was seen a single time. The chain has TRBV5-1 and TRBJ1-6; 7 bases line up with TRBD1. The germline V gene has CDR1 SGHRS and CDR2 YFSETQ. The CDR3 totals 17 residues. With 6 bases clipped from V and 0 bases from J, the junction kept 9 bases outside the gene matches. Here the CDR3 DNA reads TGCGCCAGCAACAAAGGGGGCAGGGGCTCCTATAATTCACCCCTCCACTTT. It yields the protein CASNKGGRGSYNSPLHF.

This clone was counted only a few times. The chain joins TRBV6-5 to TRBJ2-7; 8 bases are shared with TRBD2. The CDR3 extends over 13 amino acids. Germline values: CDR1 MNHEY, CDR2 SVGAGI. The junction had 4 bases not matched to a gene; V was cut back by 7 bases and J by 2 bases. The CDR3 DNA follows: TGTGCCAGCACTCTAGCGGGTACCTACGAGCAGTACTTC. Translating it yields CASTLAGTYEQYF.

The CDR3 protein is CASSEQGGSSYEQYF. In DNA, the CDR3 is TGTGCCAGCAGTGAACAGGGGGGCTCTTCTTACGAGCAGTACTTC. V is TRBV6-1 and J is TRBJ2-5; D might be TRBD1 (7 bases). The J call may be faulty, since TRBJ2-7 better matches the DNA end. Germline CDR1 is MNHNS and CDR2 is SASEGT. This CDR3 is 15 amino acids long.

This rearrangement joins TRBV7-2 to TRBJ1-6; TRBD1 is a possible D gene (5 bases). Germline CDR1 reads SGHTA; CDR2 reads FQGNSA. CDR3 length: 15 residues. V shed 2 bases and J shed 8 bases, with 13 bases lying between them. Written as DNA, the CDR3 is TGTGCCAGCAGCTTACTCCAGGGAATCCATTCACCCCTCCACTTT. Residues: CASSLLQGIHSPLHF.

The V call is TRBV6-1, the J call TRBJ2-3; 10 bases agree with TRBD2. The V gene's germline CDR1 is MNHNS and CDR2 SASEGT. With 5 bases clipped from V and 2 bases from J, the junction kept 4 bases outside the gene matches. The CDR3 covers 15 residues. CDR3 DNA sequence: TGTGCCAGCAGTATTCTAGCGGGGGCCACAGATACGCAGTATTTT. This gives the protein CASSILAGATDTQYF.

The V call is TRBV6-5, the J call TRBJ2-7, with D possibly TRBD1 on 6 matching bases. V lost 2 bases and J 0 bases, leaving 8 bases between the germline ends. Germline CDR1 and CDR2: MNHEY and SVGAGI. This CDR3 spans 14 amino acids. CDR3 DNA: TGTGCCAGCAGTTACGGGGACAACTCCTACGAGCAGTACTTC. It is translated as CASSYGDNSYEQYF.

V usage is TRBV30 and J usage is TRBJ2-1, with TRBD2 identical over 7 bases. This CDR3 has 15 amino acids. Germline CDR1 and CDR2: GTSNPN and SVGIG (reference sequence). The junction had 10 bases not matched to a gene; V was cut back by 8 bases and J by 0 bases. The CDR3 reads CALLAGKSSYNEQFF. The CDR3 nucleotides read TGTGCCCTCTTAGCGGGCAAAAGCTCCTACAATGAGCAGTTCTTC.

This chain uses TRBV4-3 with TRBJ2-7; D is uncertain. This CDR3 is 14 amino acids long. Germline CDR1 reads LGHNA; CDR2 reads YSLEER. The V gene lost 3 bases and the J gene lost 2 bases, with 11 bases spanning the gap. The CDR3 protein is CASSQRFRPYEQYF. In nucleotides, the CDR3 is TGCGCCAGCAGCCAGCGGTTTCGACCCTACGAGCAGTACTTC.

This clone was observed a single time. The chain carries TRBV6-1 and TRBJ2-4, with D perhaps TRBD1 (5 bases). V was trimmed by 2 bases and J by 0 bases, leaving 17 bases between them. Germline assignment: CDR1 MNHNS and CDR2 SASEGT. This CDR3 has 18 amino acids. The CDR3 DNA is TGTGCCAGCAGTGAATGGGGAATAACAGGCGTAGCCAAAAACATTCAGTACTTC. The encoded protein is CASSEWGITGVAKNIQYF.

The CDR3 loop reads CASSLNPNYSGELFF. CDR3 coding DNA: TGTGCCAGCAGCTTAAACCCCAACTATAGCGGGGAGCTGTTTTTT. The chain links TRBV7-6 to TRBJ2-2; D remains ambiguous. Between the trimmed V and J ends, which lost 2 bases and 7 bases, there was a span of 14 bases. There are 15 residues in the CDR3. The germline V gene encodes CDR1 SGHVS and CDR2 FNYEAQ.

The table lists this clone with a few counts. The V call is TRBV5-1, the J call TRBJ2-5; a weak D match, TRBD2 (7 bases). The germline gives CDR1 SGHRS, CDR2 YFSETQ. The CDR3 is 14 residues long. V was clipped by 4 bases and J by 2 bases, with 12 bases between them. DNA for the CDR3: TGCGCCAGCAGCGACGGGGGGCCGCAAGAGACCCAGTACTTC. Translating it yields CASSDGGPQETQYF.

This chain connects TRBV7-9 to TRBJ2-2; 10 nucleotides line up with TRBD1. CDR1 and CDR2 (germline): SEHNR, FQNEAQ (reference sequence). The CDR3 extends over 16 amino acids. Trimming removed 4 bases from V and 5 bases from J; junction bases left unmatched: 7. CDR3 amino acids: CASSSTGTGETGELFF. The CDR3 DNA sequence: TGTGCCAGCAGCTCCACCGGGACAGGGGAAACCGGGGAGCTGTTTTTT.

The chain has TRBV4-3 and TRBJ1-4; D not resolved. This CDR3 has 16 amino acids. CDR1 LGHNA and CDR2 YSLEER come from the germline V gene. Trimming removed 3 bases at V and 7 bases at J, with 18 bases between. The CDR3 region is CASSQARFQSTEKLFF. The CDR3 DNA follows: TGCGCCAGCAGCCAGGCCAGATTTCAAAGTACTGAAAAACTGTTTTTT.

The CDR3 DNA sequence: TGTGCCAGCAGTTTTGGGGGGACCTACGAGCAGTACTTC. The encoded protein is CASSFGGTYEQYF. The chain recombines TRBV7-2 with TRBJ2-7; D possibly corresponds to TRBD2 (6 bases). The germline V and J ends were trimmed by 6 bases and 2 bases, with 11 bases remaining between them. The CDR3 spans 13 residues. Germline assignment: CDR1 SGHTA and CDR2 FQGNSA.

This clone was seen once. V usage is TRBV18 and J usage is TRBJ2-3, with D tentatively TRBD1 (5 bases). CDR3 length: 14 residues. Germline lookup yields CDR1 KGHSH and CDR2 LQKENI. V lost 1 base to trimming and J lost 5 bases, with 10 bases between them. The CDR3 nucleotides read TGTGCCAGCTCACCACTAGGGGCAGGAGATACGCAGTATTTT. This codes for CASSPLGAGDTQYF.

This clone was observed a few times. This sequence joins TRBV12-5 and TRBJ1-1; 7 bases are a match to TRBD1. Trimming at V came to 6 bases and at J to 3 bases, leaving 7 bases not matched to a gene. This CDR3 has 14 residues. CDR1 is LGHNT and CDR2 is FRNRAP in the germline V gene. The CDR3 region is CASGTGTAYTEAFF. The DNA of the CDR3 is TGTGCTAGTGGCACGGGGACAGCATACACTGAAGCTTTCTTT.

The chain has TRBV5-1 and TRBJ1-5; D might be TRBD1 (5 bases). The ends were cut back, 0 bases at V and 9 bases at J, with 10 bases in the middle. Germline V lookup: CDR1 SGHRS, CDR2 YFSETQ. The CDR3 is 13 residues long. In nucleotides, the CDR3 is TGCGCCAGCAGCTTGGGGGGGGGTAGGCCCCAGCATTTT. It translates to CASSLGGGRPQHF.

This clone was recorded only once. This chain uses TRBV7-2 with TRBJ2-7, with D tentatively TRBD2 (5 bases). Germline CDR1 and CDR2: SGHTA and FQGNSA. CDR3 size: 13 residues. The V and J ends lost 5 bases and 6 bases respectively, with 14 bases between them. The CDR3, as DNA: TGTGCCAGCAGCCCCGGGATGAAGCGCGAGCAGTACTTC. This sequence encodes CASSPGMKREQYF.

The genes are TRBV5-6 and TRBJ2-3, with 10 bases matching TRBD2. The trim removed 5 bases at V and 6 bases at J, leaving 6 bases unmatched. Per the germline V gene, CDR1 is SGHDT and CDR2 is YYEEEE. CDR3 length: 14 residues. The CDR3 coding sequence is TGTGCCAGCAGGAAGCGGGGGGGAATCGATACGCAGTATTTT. This translates into CASRKRGGIDTQYF.